The rows below give T cell receptor beta chains drawn from one sample of a study of blood T cell repertoires in COVID-19. Assay: immunoSEQ multiplex PCR; the TCRdb copy retains only in-frame clones and omits some. The data hold 250,000 to 300,000 clones, with 83% observed a single time. Sample: peripheral blood. The receptors stem from a man aged 60 to 75 who had recovered from COVID-19. The CDR3 runs from the conserved cysteine through the conserved F or W. Fields, in order: clone size, J gene, V gene, D gene, CDR3 protein, CDR3 DNA. A D gene is named only where the DNA matches it firmly. Some rows have no size entry. The others give once, few or many, or a class for an expanded clone.

abundance: .
j_gene: TRBJ1-3
v_gene: TRBV28
d_gene: .
CDR3aa: CASSLTGRGGNTIYF
CDR3nt: TGTGCCAGCAGTTTAACTGGCAGGGGAGGAAACACCATATATTTT

abundance: few
j_gene: TRBJ1-5
v_gene: TRBV10-3
d_gene: .
CDR3aa: CAIRGDGNQPQHF
CDR3nt: TGTGCCATCAGGGGAGACGGCAATCAGCCCCAGCATTTT

abundance: .
j_gene: TRBJ1-2
v_gene: TRBV19
d_gene: .
CDR3aa: CASSPRGGRRVDYTF
CDR3nt: TGTGCCAGTAGTCCCAGAGGGGGACGGCGGGTGGACTACACCTTC

abundance: once
j_gene: TRBJ2-2
v_gene: TRBV4-1
d_gene: TRBD2
CDR3aa: CASRGGGLAGENTGELFF
CDR3nt: TGCGCCAGCAGGGGAGGGGGACTAGCGGGAGAAAACACCGGGGAGCTGTTTTTT

abundance: .
j_gene: TRBJ2-2
v_gene: TRBV19
d_gene: .
CDR3aa: CASSIVGGTGELFF
CDR3nt: TGTGCCAGTAGTATAGTCGGCGGCACCGGGGAGCTGTTTTTT

abundance: .
j_gene: TRBJ1-1
v_gene: TRBV3-1/TRBV3-2
d_gene: .
CDR3aa: CASSQEGLMNTEAFF
CDR3nt: TGTGCCAGCAGCCAAGAGGGACTGATGAACACTGAAGCTTTCTTT

abundance: .
j_gene: TRBJ2-3
v_gene: TRBV6-5
d_gene: TRBD2
CDR3aa: CASGPVGGSTDTQYF
CDR3nt: TGTGCCAGCGGACCCGTGGGGGGGAGCACAGATACGCAGTATTTT

abundance: once
j_gene: TRBJ1-5
v_gene: TRBV12-3/TRBV12-4
d_gene: .
CDR3aa: CASSLRGYQPQHF
CDR3nt: TGTGCCAGCAGTTTACGGGGGTACCAGCCCCAGCATTTT

abundance: .
j_gene: TRBJ1-1
v_gene: TRBV5-1
d_gene: TRBD1
CDR3aa: CASSGQGARVNTEAFF
CDR3nt: TGCGCCAGCAGCGGACAGGGGGCGAGGGTTAACACTGAAGCTTTCTTT

abundance: .
j_gene: TRBJ2-5
v_gene: TRBV6-5
d_gene: .
CDR3aa: CASSSRTTPAETQYF
CDR3nt: TGTGCCAGCAGCAGTAGGACTACGCCGGCAGAGACCCAGTACTTC

abundance: .
j_gene: TRBJ2-2
v_gene: TRBV7-2
d_gene: TRBD2
CDR3aa: CASSLGGGAAAGELFF
CDR3nt: TGTGCCAGCAGCTTGGGCGGGGGGGCCGCGGCCGGGGAGCTGTTTTTT

abundance: .
j_gene: TRBJ1-6
v_gene: TRBV9
d_gene: TRBD1
CDR3aa: CASSSGQGGNSPLHF
CDR3nt: TGTGCCAGCAGTTCGGGACAGGGAGGAAATTCACCCCTCCACTTT

abundance: .
j_gene: TRBJ2-7
v_gene: TRBV28
d_gene: TRBD1
CDR3aa: CATTPSGQGHEQYF
CDR3nt: TGTGCCACCACCCCCTCGGGACAGGGCCACGAGCAGTACTTC

abundance: once
j_gene: TRBJ1-1
v_gene: TRBV6-4
d_gene: TRBD1
CDR3aa: CASSDSRRPGQGNTEAFF
CDR3nt: TGTGCCAGCAGTGACTCGAGGCGCCCGGGACAGGGTAACACTGAAGCTTTCTTT

abundance: .
j_gene: TRBJ1-2
v_gene: TRBV4-1
d_gene: TRBD1
CDR3aa: CASSQGDRAYYGYTF
CDR3nt: TGCGCCAGCAGCCAGGGGGACAGGGCATACTATGGCTACACCTTC

abundance: few
j_gene: TRBJ1-2
v_gene: TRBV6-5
d_gene: .
CDR3aa: CASRRGAGNYGYTF
CDR3nt: TGTGCCAGCAGACGCGGGGCAGGGAACTATGGCTACACCTTC

abundance: .
j_gene: TRBJ1-2
v_gene: TRBV11-2
d_gene: TRBD1
CDR3aa: CASSRTGGNYYGYTF
CDR3nt: TGTGCCAGCAGCCGAACAGGGGGCAATTATTATGGCTACACCTTC

abundance: .
j_gene: TRBJ1-1
v_gene: TRBV28
d_gene: .
CDR3aa: CASSLYGREAFF
CDR3nt: TGTGCCAGCAGTTTATATGGGAGGGAAGCTTTCTTT

abundance: .
j_gene: TRBJ1-2
v_gene: TRBV3-1/TRBV3-2
d_gene: TRBD1
CDR3aa: CASRVQGAYGYTF
CDR3nt: TGTGCCAGCAGAGTACAGGGGGCCTATGGCTACACCTTC

abundance: few
j_gene: TRBJ2-7
v_gene: TRBV2
d_gene: TRBD1
CDR3aa: CASSTSGQGRGEQYF
CDR3nt: TGTGCCAGCAGTACCTCGGGACAGGGGCGAGGCGAGCAGTACTTC

abundance: .
j_gene: TRBJ2-6
v_gene: TRBV28
d_gene: .
CDR3aa: CASSQRGTGANVLTF
CDR3nt: TGTGCCAGCAGTCAAAGGGGTACTGGGGCCAACGTCCTGACTTTC

abundance: .
j_gene: TRBJ2-5
v_gene: TRBV6-1
d_gene: TRBD2
CDR3aa: CASSVVSGSVQETQYF
CDR3nt: TGTGCCAGCAGTGTGGTTAGCGGGAGCGTTCAAGAGACCCAGTACTTC

abundance: .
j_gene: TRBJ2-5
v_gene: TRBV6-6
d_gene: TRBD2
CDR3aa: CASSRAGTRGRETQYF
CDR3nt: TGTGCCAGCAGTCGAGCCGGGACTAGAGGGCGGGAGACCCAGTACTTC

abundance: .
j_gene: TRBJ2-2
v_gene: TRBV7-9
d_gene: TRBD1
CDR3aa: CASSLVTQGARSGELFF
CDR3nt: TGTGCCAGCAGCTTAGTAACCCAGGGGGCGCGAAGCGGGGAGCTGTTTTTT

abundance: .
j_gene: TRBJ1-2
v_gene: TRBV28
d_gene: TRBD1
CDR3aa: CASSSRGYGYTF
CDR3nt: TGTGCCAGCAGTAGCAGGGGGTATGGCTACACCTTC

abundance: few
j_gene: TRBJ1-5
v_gene: TRBV19
d_gene: .
CDR3aa: CASSRRRGSNQPQHF
CDR3nt: TGTGCCAGTAGTAGGCGCAGGGGTTCCAATCAGCCCCAGCATTTT